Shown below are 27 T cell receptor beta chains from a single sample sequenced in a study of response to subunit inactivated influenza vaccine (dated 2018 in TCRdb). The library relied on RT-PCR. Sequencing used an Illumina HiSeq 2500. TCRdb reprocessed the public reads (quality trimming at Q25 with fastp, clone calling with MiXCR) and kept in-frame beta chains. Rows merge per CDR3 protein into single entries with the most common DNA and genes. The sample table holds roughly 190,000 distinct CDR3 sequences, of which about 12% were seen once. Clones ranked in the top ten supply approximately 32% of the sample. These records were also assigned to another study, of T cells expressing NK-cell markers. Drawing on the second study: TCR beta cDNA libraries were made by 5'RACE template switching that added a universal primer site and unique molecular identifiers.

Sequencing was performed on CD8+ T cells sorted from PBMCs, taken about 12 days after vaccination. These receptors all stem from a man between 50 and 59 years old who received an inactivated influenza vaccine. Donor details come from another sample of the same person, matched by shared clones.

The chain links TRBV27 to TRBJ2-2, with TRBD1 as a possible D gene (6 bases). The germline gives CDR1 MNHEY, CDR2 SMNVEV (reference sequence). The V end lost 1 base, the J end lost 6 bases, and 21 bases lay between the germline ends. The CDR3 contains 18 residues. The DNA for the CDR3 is TGTGCCAGCAGTTTATTAAAACAGGGCGGTATCGGCCCCGGGGAGCTGTTTTTT. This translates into CASSLLKQGGIGPGELFF.

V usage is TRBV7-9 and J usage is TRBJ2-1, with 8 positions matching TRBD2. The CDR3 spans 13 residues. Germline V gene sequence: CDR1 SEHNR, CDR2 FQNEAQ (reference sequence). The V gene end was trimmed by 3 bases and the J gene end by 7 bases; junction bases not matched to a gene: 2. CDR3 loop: CASSLVAGNEQFF. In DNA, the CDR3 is TGTGCCAGCAGCTTGGTAGCGGGAAATGAGCAGTTCTTC.

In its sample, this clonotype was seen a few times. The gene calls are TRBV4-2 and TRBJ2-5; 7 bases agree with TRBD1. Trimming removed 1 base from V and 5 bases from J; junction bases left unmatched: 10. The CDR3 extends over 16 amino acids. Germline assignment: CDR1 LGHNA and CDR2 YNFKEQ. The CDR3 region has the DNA TGTGCCAGCAGCCAAGGGGACGAAGGGGGCAGTGAGACCCAGTACTTC. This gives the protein CASSQGDEGGSETQYF.

The chain's CDR3 is CHNGEQFF. CDR3 DNA sequence: TGCCATAACGGTGAGCAGTTCTTC. J is TRBJ2-1 and V is TRBV20-1; D ambiguous. The CDR3 length is 8 residues. From germline, CDR1 is DFQATT and CDR2 SNEGSKA (reference sequence).

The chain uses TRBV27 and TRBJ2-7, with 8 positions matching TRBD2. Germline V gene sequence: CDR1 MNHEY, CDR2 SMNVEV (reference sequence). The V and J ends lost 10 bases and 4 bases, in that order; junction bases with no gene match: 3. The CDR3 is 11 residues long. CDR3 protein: CATGGGYEQYF. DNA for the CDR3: TGTGCCACCGGGGGGGGGTACGAGCAGTACTTC.

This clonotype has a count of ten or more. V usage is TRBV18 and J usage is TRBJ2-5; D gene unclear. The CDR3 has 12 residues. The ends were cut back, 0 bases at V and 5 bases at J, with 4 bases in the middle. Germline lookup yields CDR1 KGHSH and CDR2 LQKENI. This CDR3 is CASSPPGETQYF. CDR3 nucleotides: TGTGCCAGCTCACCACCCGGGGAGACCCAGTACTTC. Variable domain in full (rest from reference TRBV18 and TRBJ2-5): NAGVMQNPRHLVRRRGQEARLRCSPMKGHSHVYWYRQLPEEGLKFMVYLQKENIIDESGMPKERFSAEFPKEGPSILRIQQVVRGDSAAYFCASSPPGETQYFGPGTRLLVL.

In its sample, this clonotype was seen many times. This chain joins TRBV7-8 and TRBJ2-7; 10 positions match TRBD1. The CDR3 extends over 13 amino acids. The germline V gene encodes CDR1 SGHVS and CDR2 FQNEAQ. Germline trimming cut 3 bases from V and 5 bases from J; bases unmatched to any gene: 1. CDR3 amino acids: CASSLTGGDEQYF. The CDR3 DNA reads TGTGCCAGCAGCTTGACAGGGGGCGACGAGCAGTACTTC.

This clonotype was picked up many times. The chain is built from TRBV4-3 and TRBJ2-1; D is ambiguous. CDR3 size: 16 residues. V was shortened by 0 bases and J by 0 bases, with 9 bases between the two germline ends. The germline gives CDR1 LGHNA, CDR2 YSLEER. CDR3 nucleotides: TGCGCCAGCAGCCAAGATGACGTTAGCTCCTACAATGAGCAGTTCTTC. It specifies CASSQDDVSSYNEQFF.

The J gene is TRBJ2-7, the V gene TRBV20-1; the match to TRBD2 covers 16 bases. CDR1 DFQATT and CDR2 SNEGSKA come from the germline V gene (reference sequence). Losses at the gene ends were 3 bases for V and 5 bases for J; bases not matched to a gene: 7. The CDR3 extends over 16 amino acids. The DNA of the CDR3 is TGCAGTGCTAGCCAACCGGGACTAGCGGGAGGGGACGAGCAGTACTTC. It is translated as CSASQPGLAGGDEQYF.

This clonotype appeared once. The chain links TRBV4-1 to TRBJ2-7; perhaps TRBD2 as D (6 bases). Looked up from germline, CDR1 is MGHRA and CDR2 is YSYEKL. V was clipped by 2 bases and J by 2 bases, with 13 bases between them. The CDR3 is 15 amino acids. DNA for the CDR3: TGCGCCAGCAGCCAATTGGAGGGAGTACCCTACGAGCAGTACTTC. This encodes CASSQLEGVPYEQYF.

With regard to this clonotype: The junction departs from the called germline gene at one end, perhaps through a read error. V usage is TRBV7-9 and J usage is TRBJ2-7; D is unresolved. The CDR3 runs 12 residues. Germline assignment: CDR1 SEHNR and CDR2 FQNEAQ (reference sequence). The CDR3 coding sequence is TGTGCCAGCAGCTTAATCTCCTCCGAGCAGTACTTC. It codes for CASSLISSEQYF.

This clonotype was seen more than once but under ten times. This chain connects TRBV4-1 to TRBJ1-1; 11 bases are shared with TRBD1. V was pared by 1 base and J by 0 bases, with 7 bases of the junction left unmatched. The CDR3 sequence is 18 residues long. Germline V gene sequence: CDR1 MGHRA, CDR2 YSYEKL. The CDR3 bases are TGCGCCAGCAGCCAAGTTATCGGGACAGGGGGGATGAACACTGAAGCTTTCTTT. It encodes CASSQVIGTGGMNTEAFF.

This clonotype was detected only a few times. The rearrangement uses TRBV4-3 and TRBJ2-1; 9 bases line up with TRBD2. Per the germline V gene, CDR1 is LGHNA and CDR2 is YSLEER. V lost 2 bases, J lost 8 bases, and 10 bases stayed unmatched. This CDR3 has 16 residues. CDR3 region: CASSQRVAGVGDEQFF. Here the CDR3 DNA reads TGCGCCAGCAGCCAAAGGGTAGCGGGGGTCGGGGATGAGCAGTTCTTC.

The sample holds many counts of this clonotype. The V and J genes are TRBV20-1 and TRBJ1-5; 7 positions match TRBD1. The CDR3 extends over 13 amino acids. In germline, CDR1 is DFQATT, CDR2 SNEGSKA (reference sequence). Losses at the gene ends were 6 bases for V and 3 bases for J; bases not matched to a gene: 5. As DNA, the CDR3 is TGCAGTGCCAGACAGGGTTTCAATCAGCCCCAGCATTTT. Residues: CSARQGFNQPQHF.

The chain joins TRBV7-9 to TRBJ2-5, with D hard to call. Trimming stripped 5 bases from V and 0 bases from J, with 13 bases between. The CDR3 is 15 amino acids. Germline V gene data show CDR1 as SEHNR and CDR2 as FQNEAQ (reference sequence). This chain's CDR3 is CASSQDGWYQETQYF. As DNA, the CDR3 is TGTGCCAGCAGCCAGGACGGATGGTACCAAGAGACCCAGTACTTC. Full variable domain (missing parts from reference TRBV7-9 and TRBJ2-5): DTGVSQNPRHKITKRGQNVTFRCDPISEHNRLYWYRQTLGQGPEFLTYFQNEAQLEKSRLLSDRFSAERPKGSFSTLEIQRTEQGDSAMYLCASSQDGWYQETQYFGPGTRLLVL.

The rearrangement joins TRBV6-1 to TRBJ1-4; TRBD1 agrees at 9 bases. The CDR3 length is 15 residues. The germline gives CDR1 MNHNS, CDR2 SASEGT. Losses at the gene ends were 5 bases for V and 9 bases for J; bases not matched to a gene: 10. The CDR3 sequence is CASSRTGGVGKKLFF. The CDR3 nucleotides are TGTGCCAGCAGTCGAACAGGGGGCGTCGGTAAAAAACTGTTTTTT.

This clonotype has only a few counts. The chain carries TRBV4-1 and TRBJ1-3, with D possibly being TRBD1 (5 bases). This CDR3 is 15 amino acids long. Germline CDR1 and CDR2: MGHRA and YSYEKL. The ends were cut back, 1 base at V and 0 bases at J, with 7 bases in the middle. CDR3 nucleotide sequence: TGCGCCAGCAGCCAAGGACAGCCCTCTGGAAACACCATATATTTT. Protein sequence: CASSQGQPSGNTIYF.

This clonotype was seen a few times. As DNA, the CDR3 is TGTGCCAGCAGCCCATCGGGACAGTGGCGTTCACCCCTCCACTTT. This codes for CASSPSGQWRSPLHF. The chain couples TRBV7-3 to TRBJ1-6; the match to TRBD1 covers 7 bases. Germline assignment: CDR1 SGHTA and CDR2 FQGTGA. J lost 9 bases, V lost 5 bases, and 10 bases had no gene match. The CDR3 sequence is 15 residues long.

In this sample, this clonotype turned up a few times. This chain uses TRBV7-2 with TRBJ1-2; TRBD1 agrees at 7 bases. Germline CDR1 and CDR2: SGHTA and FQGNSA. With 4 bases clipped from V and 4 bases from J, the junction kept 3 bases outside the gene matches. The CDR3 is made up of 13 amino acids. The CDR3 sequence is CASSWTGLYGYTF. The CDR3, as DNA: TGTGCCAGCAGCTGGACAGGACTCTATGGCTACACCTTC.

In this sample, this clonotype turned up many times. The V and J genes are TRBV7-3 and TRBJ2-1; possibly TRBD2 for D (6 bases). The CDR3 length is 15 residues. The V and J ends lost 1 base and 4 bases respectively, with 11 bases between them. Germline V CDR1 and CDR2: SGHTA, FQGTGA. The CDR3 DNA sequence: TGTGCCAGCAGCTTAATACTAGCAGAGTACAATGAGCAGTTCTTC. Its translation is CASSLILAEYNEQFF.

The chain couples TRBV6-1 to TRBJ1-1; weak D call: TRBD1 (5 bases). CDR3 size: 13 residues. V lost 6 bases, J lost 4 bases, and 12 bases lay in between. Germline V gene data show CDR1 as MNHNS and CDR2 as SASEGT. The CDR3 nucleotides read TGTGCCAGCAGAACAAGGGGTCTCACTGAAGCTTTCTTT. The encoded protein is CASRTRGLTEAFF.

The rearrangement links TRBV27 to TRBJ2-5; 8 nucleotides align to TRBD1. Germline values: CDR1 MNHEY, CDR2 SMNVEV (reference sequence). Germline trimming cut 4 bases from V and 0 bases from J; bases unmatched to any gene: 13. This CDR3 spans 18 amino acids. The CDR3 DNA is TGTGCCAGCAGTTCGGACAGGGAAGGTCTATACAACCAAGAGACCCAGTACTTC. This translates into CASSSDREGLYNQETQYF.

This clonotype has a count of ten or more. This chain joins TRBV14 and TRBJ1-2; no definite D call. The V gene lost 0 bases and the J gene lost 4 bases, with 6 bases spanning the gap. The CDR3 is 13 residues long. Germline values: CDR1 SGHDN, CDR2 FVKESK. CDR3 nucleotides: TGTGCCAGCAGCCAAGAATCCAGCTATGGCTACACCTTC. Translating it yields CASSQESSYGYTF.

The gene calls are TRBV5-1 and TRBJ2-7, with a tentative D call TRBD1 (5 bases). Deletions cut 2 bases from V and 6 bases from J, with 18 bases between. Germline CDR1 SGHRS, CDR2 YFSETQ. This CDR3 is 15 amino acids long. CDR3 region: CASSLGAEPYSEQYF. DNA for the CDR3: TGCGCCAGCAGCTTAGGGGCAGAACCCTATTCCGAGCAGTACTTC. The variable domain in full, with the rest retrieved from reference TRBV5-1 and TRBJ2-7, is KAGVTQTPRYLIKTRGQQVTLSCSPISGHRSVSWYQQTPGQGLQFLFEYFSETQRNKGNFPGRFSGRQFSNSRSEMNVSTLELGDSALYLCASSLGAEPYSEQYFGPGTRLTVT.

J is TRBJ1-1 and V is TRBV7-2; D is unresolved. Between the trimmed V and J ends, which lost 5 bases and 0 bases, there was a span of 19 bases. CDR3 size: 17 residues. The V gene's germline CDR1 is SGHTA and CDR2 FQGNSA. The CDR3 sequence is CASSDRGPGMVNTEAFF. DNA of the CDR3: TGTGCCAGCAGCGACCGGGGTCCGGGGATGGTGAACACTGAAGCTTTCTTT.

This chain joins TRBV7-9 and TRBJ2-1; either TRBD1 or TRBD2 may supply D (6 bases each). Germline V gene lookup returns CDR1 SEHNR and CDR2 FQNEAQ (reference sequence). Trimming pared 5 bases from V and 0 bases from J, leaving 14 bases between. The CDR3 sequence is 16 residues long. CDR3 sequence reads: CASSASTGASYNEQFF. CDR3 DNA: TGTGCCAGCAGCGCCTCCACGGGGGCCTCCTACAATGAGCAGTTCTTC.

CDR3 coding DNA: TGTGCCAGCACTTTACGGGTATCGGATGGTCCCTTGGGCGGGGAGCTGTTTTTT. Translation gives CASTLRVSDGPLGGELFF. The V gene is TRBV6-5, the J gene TRBJ2-2; D not certain. The CDR3 runs 18 residues. The germline V gene has CDR1 MNHEY and CDR2 SVGAGI. V was cut by 7 bases and J by 7 bases, with 28 bases left in between.